This record covers a single TCR beta chain. Which antigen it targets is not known. No much larger clonotype is one base removed from it; base qualities were not supplied. The protocol used for the library was the immunoSEQ multiplex PCR assay. To provide template for TCR sequencing, every sample had RNA extracted and reverse transcribed into cDNA. SuperScript III was used to make first-strand cDNA, primed with a 2:1 mix of oligo-dT and random hexamers. A synthetic immune receptor repertoire was used to assess amplification bias, and residual bias was removed computationally. Regarding the original processing steps: After raw reads were preprocessed to remove errors, the CDR3 was defined following IMGT conventions as running from the conserved cysteine to phenylalanine. Clonality was computed as 1 minus the Shannon entropy, with the entropy normalized by log2 of the number of productive unique TCRs. Whether scalp clones were CD4 or CD8 was inferred by matching scalp TCRbeta sequences against CD4 and CD8 repertoires sorted from blood. TCRdb limited this immuneACCESS table to in-frame rearrangements with V and J called. A share of clones is missing; checked studies link under half to unresolved V genes, and the rest is unexplained. That table supplies the V and J calls and clone size; D and trimming were determined from the DNA. The sample contains over 150,000 clones, 59% of them found a single time. The top ten constitute roughly 15% of the sample.

The data stem from a study of CD8+ T cells in alopecia areata (dated by TCRdb to about 2018). Study-level background: The treated patients, all with moderate-to-severe alopecia areata, were enrolled in an open-label pilot trial of oral tofacitinib given at 5 to 10 mg twice daily. Patients received tofacitinib for 6 to 18 months and were then followed off drug for 6 months to check for delayed response and recurrence. In both human patients and the C3H/HeJ mouse model, the study applied high-throughput TCRbeta sequencing to look at T cell clonal expansion in alopecia areata. On the human side, TCRbeta sequencing was run on scalp tissue and on sorted CD4+ and CD8+ peripheral blood T cells from healthy controls and from alopecia areata patients with either patchy or totalis/universalis disease. Biopsies were taken from tofacitinib-treated patients at baseline and again at 4 and 24 weeks into treatment, and several of those patients also had a later scalp biopsy. Clonality in the scalp was compared among normal scalp (n=4), patchy alopecia areata scalp (n=8), and alopecia totalis/universalis scalp (n=8). The RNA source kit depended on sample type: the PAXgene miRNA kit for fixed scalp, the miRNeasy kit for PBMCs, and the RNeasy kit for mouse skin. TCRbeta CDR3 regions were amplified by immunoSEQ multiplex PCR with 35 Vbeta forward and 13 Jbeta reverse primers.

The meaning of the sample's time point label: baseline before oral tofacitinib. Lesional scalp punch biopsies and peripheral blood were obtained from alopecia areata patients. PBMCs were separated by density centrifugation and stained for CD3, CD4 and CD8, after which CD4+ and CD8+ T cells were sorted on a FACSAria. General study outcomes and caveats: Shared TCR sequences between patients were less evident than in mice, which may be partly attributable to HLA diversity in the patient population. Compared with normal scalp, lesional scalp, particularly in alopecia totalis/universalis, had higher clonality and more expanded CD8+ clones, which suggests antigenic drive. Resident alphabeta T cells in normal human skin are also sequenced, complicating scalp TCR repertoire analysis, unlike mouse skin dominated by gammadelta T cells.

From its cysteine to its phenylalanine, the CDR3 spans 11 amino acids. Only the CDR3 region is kept as DNA, spanning 33 bases read in frame from base 1. Looking up the germline V gene yields CDR1 MNHEY and CDR2 SVGAGI. V is clipped by 8 bases and J by 8 bases, and the sequence between their germline boundaries is 12 bases long. This receptor was taken from a human donor with alopecia areata. Sequences were derived from CD4+ T cells sorted from blood, sampled at week 0. Rearrangement joined TRBV6-5 to TRBJ1-2, and possibly TRBD1, on 6 matching bases. The DNA is TGTGCCAGCGTCAACGGGGGCGGCTACACCTTC. Protein translation: CASVNGGGYTF.